Reported below is one T cell receptor beta chain. What it binds is unknown. This record belongs to a study of human versus mouse CDR3 diversity and MHC coevolution. Overall study context: Between about 0.6 x 10^7 and 1.6 x 10^7 valid reads came from each sample.

Regarding the study as a whole: In humans, T-cell selection involved about 6 MHC II alleles. About 1.7 million TCR beta clonotypes were estimated for humans, the largest repertoire. The lowest clonal inequality scores came from most of the three human donors.

The CDR3 loop spans 15 amino acids. The V and J ends lost 3 bases and 6 bases, in that order; junction bases with no gene match: 7. The germline gives CDR1 KGHSH, CDR2 LQKENI. Sequencing used immunoSEQ multiplex PCR; TCRdb keeps in-frame clones, though not all of them. The data hold about 81,000 clones, with 90% to 95% observed a single time. The gene calls are TRBV18 and TRBJ2-7, with TRBD1 identical over 11 bases. The sample comprised naive CD4+ T cells from blood. Subset noted: CD45RO-negative CD62L-positive naive CD4 T cells. The TCR sequence derives from a person aged 30 to 70 in good health. The CDR3 DNA is TGTGCCAGCTCACCTCCGGGACAGGGGGTATTCGAGCAGTACTTC. Protein product: CASSPPGQGVFEQYF.